The rows below give T cell receptor beta chains drawn from one sample of a study of CD8 T cells in ankylosing spondylitis. MiXCR was run by TCRdb on the 5' RACE reads, yielding one entry per CDR3 protein. The sample lists 400,000 or so distinct CDR3 sequences, roughly 26% seen once, with 0.89% in the top ten. Material: blood, either unsorted or a sorted T cell fraction (not recorded which). These receptors all stem from a male donor with ankylosing spondylitis. The CDR3 runs from the conserved cysteine through the conserved F or W. The order of the fields is J gene, D gene, V gene, clone size, CDR3 protein, CDR3 DNA. A D gene is named only where the DNA matches it firmly. Where a row states a size, it is once, few, many or the class of an expanded clone; other rows omit it.

>TRBJ2-3|TRBD2|TRBV24-1|few
CATSDVGLAGGFGDTQYF
TGTGCCACCAGTGACGTAGGACTAGCGGGAGGTTTCGGAGATACGCAGTATTTT
>TRBJ2-7|TRBD1|TRBV5-1|.
CASREDRVGYEQYF
TGCGCCAGCAGAGAAGACAGGGTAGGCTACGAGCAGTACTTC
>TRBJ2-1|.|TRBV5-1|.
CASSLGLSEGNEQFF
TGCGCCAGCAGCTTGGGACTCTCGGAAGGAAATGAGCAGTTCTTC
>TRBJ1-2|.|TRBV7-9|.
CASSRGAYGYTF
TGTGCCAGCAGCCGGGGGGCCTATGGCTACACCTTC
>TRBJ1-4|.|TRBV29-1|few
CSVDVETGWVW
TGCAGCGTTGACGTCGAGACAGGCTGGGTTTGG
>TRBJ1-5|.|TRBV15|.
CATSRDRGRGNQPQHF
TGTGCCACCAGCAGAGATCGCGGTCGGGGCAATCAGCCCCAGCATTTT
>TRBJ1-5|.|TRBV3-1|few
CASSHTGGSNQPQHF
TGTGCCAGCAGCCATACCGGGGGGAGCAATCAGCCCCAGCATTTT
>TRBJ2-5|TRBD2|TRBV20-1|few
CSARTSRETQYF
TGCAGTGCTCGGACTAGCCGAGAGACCCAGTACTTC
>TRBJ2-2|TRBD2|TRBV20-1|few
CSATRTNSGRSLSGELFF
TGCAGTGCTACAAGAACCAATAGCGGGAGGTCTTTGAGCGGGGAGCTGTTTTTT
>TRBJ2-2|TRBD1|TRBV29-1|.
CSVEDWGQGFTGELFF
TGCAGCGTTGAAGATTGGGGACAGGGTTTTACCGGGGAGCTGTTTTTT
>TRBJ1-6|.|TRBV24-1|few
CATSDSQDMTNSPLHF
TGTGCCACCAGTGATTCCCAGGACATGACTAATTCACCCCTCCACTTT
>TRBJ2-1|.|TRBV3-1|.
CASSQEWVSYNEQFF
TGTGCCAGCAGCCAAGAGTGGGTGTCCTACAATGAGCAGTTCTTC
>TRBJ1-1|TRBD1|TRBV12-3/TRBV12-4|.
CASSPGTGGNTEAFF
TGTGCCAGCAGCCCCGGGACAGGGGGGAACACTGAAGCTTTCTTT
>TRBJ2-1|TRBD2|TRBV20-1|.
CSARTSGGNEQFF
TGCAGTGCTAGGACTAGCGGAGGGAATGAGCAGTTCTTC
>TRBJ2-2|.|TRBV7-9|.
CASSFRSTTGELFF
TGTGCCAGCAGCTTTCGTTCCACCACCGGGGAGCTGTTTTTT
>TRBJ2-3|.|TRBV20-1|many
CSATPILASDTQYF
TGCAGTGCTACCCCGATCCTAGCATCAGATACGCAGTATTTT
>TRBJ2-7|.|TRBV10-3|few
CAISAGGQAYEQYF
TGTGCCATCAGCGCCGGGGGACAAGCCTACGAGCAGTACTTC
>TRBJ2-2|TRBD1|TRBV4-2|few
CASRPRDRDTGELFF
TGTGCCAGCCGCCCCCGGGACAGGGACACCGGGGAGCTGTTTTTT
>TRBJ2-1|TRBD2|TRBV5-6|.
CASSAGTSGRYNEQFF
TGTGCCAGCAGCGCCGGGACTAGCGGGAGATACAATGAGCAGTTCTTC
>TRBJ2-7|TRBD2|TRBV5-1|.
CASRLTSSGGYEQYF
TGCGCCAGCAGACTGACATCTAGCGGAGGCTACGAGCAGTACTTC
>TRBJ2-5|TRBD1|TRBV11-2|few
CASSPNPVTGVAIQETQYF
TGTGCCAGCAGCCCGAACCCCGTTACAGGGGTGGCAATCCAAGAGACCCAGTACTTC
>TRBJ2-3|TRBD1|TRBV5-5|once
CASSLVPGTGAPGTQYF
TGTGCCAGCAGCTTGGTTCCCGGGACAGGGGCCCCGGGTACGCAGTATTTT
>TRBJ1-5|.|TRBV3-1|.
CASSVGVQPQHF
TGTGCCAGCAGCGTCGGGGTACAGCCCCAGCATTTT
>TRBJ2-7|.|TRBV20-1|few
CSARDQGYEQYF
TGCAGTGCTAGAGATCAGGGGTACGAGCAGTACTTC
>TRBJ2-3|.|TRBV11-3|few
CASSGKTFWATQYF
TGTGCCAGCAGCGGGAAGACCTTCTGGGCTACGCAGTATTTT
>TRBJ2-7|.|TRBV7-2|.
CASSLRAAGLTYEQYF
TGTGCCAGCAGCCTTCGGGCAGCCGGACTGACTTACGAGCAGTACTTC
>TRBJ2-1|TRBD2|TRBV5-1|.
CASRTGLAGGNEQFF
TGCGCCAGCAGAACGGGACTAGCGGGGGGGAATGAGCAGTTCTTC
>TRBJ2-1|TRBD1|TRBV18|.
CASSPLTGGSGNEQFF
TGTGCCAGCTCACCCTTAACAGGGGGTTCAGGGAATGAGCAGTTCTTC
>TRBJ2-5|.|TRBV20-1|.
CSAPYEGRETQYF
TGCAGTGCTCCCTACGAGGGCAGGGAGACCCAGTACTTC
>TRBJ2-1|.|TRBV29-1|few
CSVGVADYNEQFF
TGCAGCGTTGGAGTAGCGGATTACAATGAGCAGTTCTTC
>TRBJ2-5|.|TRBV7-8|.
CASSPSRLARETQYF
TGTGCCAGCAGCCCATCGCGTCTAGCCCGAGAGACCCAGTACTTC
>TRBJ2-1|TRBD2|TRBV14|few
CASSLQLRPGLAGDREQFF
TGTGCCAGCAGCCTTCAACTCCGCCCGGGACTAGCGGGAGATAGGGAGCAGTTCTTC
>TRBJ1-2|.|TRBV12-3/TRBV12-4|many
CASSLYGYTF
TGTGCCAGCAGCCTGTATGGCTACACCTTC
>TRBJ2-2|.|TRBV5-1|.
CASWQEGLDTGELFF
TGCGCCAGCTGGCAAGAGGGCCTCGACACCGGGGAGCTGTTTTTT
>TRBJ2-7|.|TRBV5-1|.
CASSLEQGPYYEQYF
TGCGCCAGCAGCTTGGAACAGGGTCCTTACTACGAGCAGTACTTC
>TRBJ1-5|.|TRBV7-6|.
CASSLEEGFFQPQHF
TGTGCCAGCAGCCTAGAGGAGGGTTTCTTCCAGCCCCAGCATTTT
>TRBJ1-2|.|TRBV12-3/TRBV12-4|.
CASRRDANYGYTF
TGTGCCAGCAGAAGAGACGCTAACTATGGCTACACCTTC
>TRBJ1-4|.|TRBV5-5|.
CASSNNRVRGEKLFF
TGTGCCAGCAGCAACAACAGGGTCAGAGGGGAAAAACTGTTTTTT
>TRBJ1-1|TRBD1|TRBV20-1|.
CSARQGQGDVNTEAFF
TGCAGTGCTAGACAAGGACAGGGAGACGTGAACACTGAAGCTTTCTTT
>TRBJ1-2|TRBD1|TRBV29-1|.
CSVVDRVRGDGYTF
TGCAGCGTGGTCGACAGGGTGAGGGGGGACGGCTACACCTTC
>TRBJ2-5|TRBD2|TRBV20-1|few
CSAGGTSGRQETQYF
TGCAGTGCAGGGGGGACTAGCGGGCGACAAGAGACCCAGTACTTC
>TRBJ1-2|.|TRBV12-3/TRBV12-4|few
CASSKGTDYGYTF
TGTGCCAGCAGTAAAGGGACGGACTATGGCTACACCTTC
>TRBJ2-1|.|TRBV7-9|.
CASSITGRGVSYNEQFF
TGTGCCAGCAGCATTACAGGGCGCGGGGTCTCCTACAATGAGCAGTTCTTC
>TRBJ1-2|.|TRBV5-1|.
CASSLGRVGYTF
TGCGCCAGCAGCTTGGGGCGGGTTGGCTACACCTTC
>TRBJ2-5|.|TRBV20-1|many
CSAREDSQETQYF
TGCAGTGCTAGAGAGGACAGTCAAGAGACCCAGTACTTC
>TRBJ2-5|.|TRBV7-2|.
CASSFAGIETQYF
TGTGCCAGCAGCTTTGCAGGGATAGAGACCCAGTACTTC
>TRBJ1-5|.|TRBV12-3/TRBV12-4|few
CASSKERNQPQHF
TGTGCCAGCAGTAAAGAAAGGAATCAGCCCCAGCATTTT
>TRBJ1-6|.|TRBV18|once
CASSPATMDSPLHF
TGTGCCAGCTCACCTGCCACCATGGATTCACCCCTCCACTTT
>TRBJ2-1|TRBD2|TRBV3-1|.
CAIRPPGLAGVGYNEQFF
TGTGCCATCAGACCACCGGGACTAGCGGGAGTAGGGTACAATGAGCAGTTCTTC